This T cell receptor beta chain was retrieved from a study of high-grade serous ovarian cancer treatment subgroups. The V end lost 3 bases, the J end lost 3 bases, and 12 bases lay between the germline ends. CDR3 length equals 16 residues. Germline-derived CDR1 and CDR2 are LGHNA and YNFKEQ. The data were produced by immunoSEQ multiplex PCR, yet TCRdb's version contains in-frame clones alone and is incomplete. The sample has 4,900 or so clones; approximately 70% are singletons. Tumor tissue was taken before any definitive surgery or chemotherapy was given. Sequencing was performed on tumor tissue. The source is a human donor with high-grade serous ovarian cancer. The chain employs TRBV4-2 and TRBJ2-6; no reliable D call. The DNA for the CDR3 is TGTGCCAGCAGCCAGTCGGGTGTGGTTGGGGCCAACGTCCTGACTTTC. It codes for CASSQSGVVGANVLTF.